Following are 27 T cell receptor beta chains from one sample sequenced in a study of T cells in Graves' hyperthyroidism and ophthalmopathy. Regions amplified from RNA transcripts were the TCR beta CDR3 regions. HTBI primers were the set used in a first-round RT-PCR of the TCR CDR3. TCRdb used MiXCR to reprocess the multiplex PCR reads, holding one entry per CDR3 protein. This sample carries about 400,000 distinct CDR3 sequences, more than 14% of them seen once, and the ten largest clones take around 20%. The specimen was blood. All receptors derive from a woman aged 30 to 39 with Graves' ophthalmopathy.

This clonotype was seen at least ten times. Being one base from a much bigger clone, this may be a read error. The CDR3 sequence is CASTTLSGGGTCNEQFF. CDR3 nucleotide sequence: TGTGCCAGCACCACCCTCAGCGGCGGGGGTACCTGCAATGAGCAGTTCTTC. The chain combines TRBV28 with TRBJ2-1; 7 bases are shared with TRBD2. The CDR3 totals 17 residues. V lost 7 bases and J lost 6; bases outside the gene matches: 18. Looked up from germline, CDR1 is MDHEN and CDR2 is SYDVKM.

This clonotype was found many times. CDR3 amino acids: CASCPVRGWVNYGYTF. CDR3 coding DNA: TGTGCCAGCTGTCCGGTGAGGGGGTGGGTCAACTATGGCTACACCTTC. The V gene is TRBV2, the J gene TRBJ1-2; D is possibly TRBD1 (6 bases). The V gene lost 8 bases and the J gene lost 2 bases, with 21 bases spanning the gap. CDR1 SNHLY and CDR2 FYNNEI come from the germline V gene. The CDR3 loop spans 16 amino acids.

This clonotype was seen ten or more times. The V gene is TRBV28, the J gene TRBJ1-1, with 7 bases matching TRBD1. The CDR3 runs 14 residues. In germline, CDR1 is MDHEN, CDR2 SYDVKM. The ends lost 7 bases at V and 5 bases at J; junction bases unmatched: 10. CDR3 DNA sequence: TGTGCCAGCAATTCGGAGGGGGCGCGTACTGAAGCTTTCTTT. It translates to CASNSEGARTEAFF.

This clonotype was seen ten or more times. The V gene is TRBV2, the J gene TRBJ2-3, with 12 bases fitting TRBD2. Germline CDR1 SNHLY, CDR2 FYNNEI. This CDR3 comprises 15 residues. The trim removed 5 bases at V and 2 bases at J, leaving 2 bases unmatched. The CDR3 DNA reads TGTGCCAGCAGTCGACTAGCGGGGGACACAGATACGCAGTATTTT. Its translation: CASSRLAGDTDTQYF.

This clonotype was seen repeatedly, ten times or more. The V gene is TRBV10-3, the J gene TRBJ1-5, with D possibly TRBD1 on 6 matching bases. This CDR3 comprises 15 residues. Germline V lookup: CDR1 ENHRY, CDR2 SYGVKD. Trimming took 4 bases from V and 0 from J, leaving 10 bases between them. This CDR3 is CAISAQTGSNQPQHF. CDR3 in DNA: TGTGCCATCAGTGCCCAGACAGGTAGCAATCAGCCCCAGCATTTT.

This clonotype was seen a handful of times. V usage is TRBV6-1 and J usage is TRBJ1-2, with unresolved D. Between the trimmed V and J ends, which lost 1 base and 9 bases, there was a span of 9 bases. The CDR3 spans 12 residues. Germline V gene data show CDR1 as MNHNS and CDR2 as SASEGT. CDR3 nucleotides: TGTGCCAGCAGTGAAGAGGAAGGAAGCTACACCTTC. Translating gives CASSEEEGSYTF.

This clonotype has ten or more counts. The rearrangement uses TRBV30 and TRBJ2-3, with 7 bases that match TRBD1. CDR3 size: 18 residues. CDR1 GTSNPN and CDR2 SVGIG come from the germline V gene (reference sequence). J was trimmed by 0 bases and V by 0 bases; bases with no gene match: 12. CDR3 sequence reads: CAWSVLRWDSPSTDTQYF. The CDR3 nucleotides read TGTGCCTGGAGTGTACTCAGGTGGGACAGTCCTAGCACAGATACGCAGTATTTT.

Turning to this clonotype: A much larger clone lies a single base off, so this may be a read error. This sequence joins TRBV7-9 and TRBJ1-2; TRBD1 might be the D (5 bases). The CDR3 consists of 13 residues. Germline V gene data show CDR1 as SEHNR and CDR2 as FQNEAQ (reference sequence). V shed 7 bases and J shed 0 bases, with 9 bases lying between them. CDR3 loop: CASTRGANYGYTF. The CDR3 DNA is TGTGCCAGCACGAGGGGAGCTAACTATGGCTACACCTTC.

This clonotype was recorded many times. This chain joins TRBV5-1 and TRBJ2-7; D might be TRBD1 (6 bases). This CDR3 is built from 14 residues. Germline CDR1 SGHRS, CDR2 YFSETQ. Trimming took off 0 bases at V and 6 bases at J, with 13 bases between the two ends. This CDR3 is CASSLGDTGGEQYF. CDR3 bases: TGCGCCAGCAGCTTGGGGGACACTGGAGGCGAGCAGTACTTC.

This clonotype has just a few counts. V is TRBV10-3 and J is TRBJ2-3; the D gene is possibly TRBD1 (5 bases). The CDR3 totals 15 residues. CDR1 is ENHRY, CDR2 SYGVKD, per germline. Deletions cut 2 bases from V and 0 bases from J, with 9 bases between. The CDR3 DNA follows: TGTGCCATCAGTGAGACAGGAAAGAGCACAGATACGCAGTATTTT. Translated: CAISETGKSTDTQYF.

This clonotype was seen at least ten times. The rearrangement links TRBV20-1 to TRBJ2-3; 7 bases line up with TRBD1. This CDR3 spans 15 amino acids. Germline loops: CDR1 DFQATT, CDR2 SNEGSKA (reference sequence). Trimming took 6 bases from V and 2 from J; bases not matched to a gene: 11. CDR3 nucleotide sequence: TGCAGTGCGCCCGGGACAGAGTCTTTCACAGATACGCAGTATTTT. Its protein product is CSAPGTESFTDTQYF.

The CDR3 is CASSRQGAYYGYTF. Written as DNA, the CDR3 is TGTGCCAGCAGCCGGCAGGGGGCCTACTATGGCTACACCTTC. The genes are TRBV6-1 and TRBJ1-2, with 8 bases aligning to TRBD1. In germline, CDR1 is MNHNS, CDR2 SASEGT. The CDR3 spans 14 residues. With 6 bases clipped from V and 3 bases from J, the junction kept 6 bases outside the gene matches.

This clonotype was recorded at least ten times. V and J are TRBV7-2 and TRBJ2-3; 8 bases match TRBD2. V shed 6 bases and J 4 bases; nucleotides not matched to a gene: 15. Germline V lookup: CDR1 SGHTA, CDR2 FQGNSA. The CDR3 runs 17 residues. CDR3 region: CASSQRTGGPVADTQYF. The DNA of the CDR3 is TGTGCCAGCAGTCAACGAACGGGGGGGCCGGTGGCAGATACGCAGTATTTT.

This clonotype was found many times. The V and J genes are TRBV11-2 and TRBJ2-1; D is unclear. This CDR3 has 15 amino acids. The germline V gene encodes CDR1 SGHAT and CDR2 FQNNGV. Deletions cut 1 base from V and 2 bases from J, with 9 bases between. CDR3 sequence reads: CASSLAGFAYNEQFF. The DNA of the CDR3 is TGTGCCAGCAGCTTAGCGGGTTTCGCCTACAATGAGCAGTTCTTC.

This clonotype came up many times. The chain recombines TRBV5-1 with TRBJ2-3; the D is unclear. CDR1 SGHRS and CDR2 YFSETQ come from the germline V gene. Trimming took off 5 bases at V and 1 base at J, with 8 bases between the two ends. CDR3 length equals 13 residues. CDR3: CASRMTGTDTQYF. As DNA, the CDR3 is TGCGCCAGCAGGATGACGGGCACAGATACGCAGTATTTT.

The chain combines TRBV15 with TRBJ2-3; D remains ambiguous. The CDR3 is 15 residues long. Germline V gives CDR1 LNHNV, CDR2 YYDKDF (reference sequence). V shed 1 base and J shed 5 bases, with 13 bases lying between them. Here the CDR3 DNA reads TGTGCCACCAGCAGAGGCCCCATGGCGGAAGATACGCAGTATTTT. Protein: CATSRGPMAEDTQYF.

The rearrangement joins TRBV19 to TRBJ1-4; D may be TRBD1 (5 bases). Germline CDR1 reads LNHDA; CDR2 reads SQIVND (reference sequence). Deletions cut 3 bases from V and 3 bases from J, with 14 bases between. There are 16 residues in the CDR3. CDR3: CASSIGSGSSNEKLFF. DNA for the CDR3: TGTGCCAGTAGTATTGGCTCAGGGTCGTCTAATGAAAAACTGTTTTTT.

The table lists this clonotype with many counts. The chain links TRBV12-3 or TRBV12-4 to TRBJ2-7; D is ambiguous. The CDR3 runs to 12 residues. Trimming left V 4 bases short and J 0 bases short, with 4 bases between. The CDR3 region has the DNA TGTGCCAGCAGTTCAATCTCCTACGAGCAGTACTTC. It is translated as CASSSISYEQYF.

This clonotype showed up just a few times. V gene TRBV5-5 combines with J gene TRBJ1-2; D remains ambiguous. The CDR3 loop spans 15 amino acids. The germline CDR1 and CDR2 sequences are SGHKS and YYEKEE (reference sequence). The ends were cut back, 4 bases at V and 0 bases at J, with 13 bases in the middle. CDR3 loop: CASSREQPANYGYTF. CDR3 nucleotides: TGTGCCAGCAGCCGAGAACAGCCCGCTAACTATGGCTACACCTTC.

J is TRBJ2-1 and V is TRBV6-2 or TRBV6-3; 9 bases fit TRBD2. The CDR3 has 15 amino acids. Per the germline V gene, CDR1 is MNHEY and CDR2 is SVGEGT. V gave up 6 bases and J gave up 9 bases; unmatched junction bases: 12. The CDR3 here is CASRDDWAGGGEQFF. The CDR3 DNA reads as TGTGCCAGCAGAGACGACTGGGCGGGAGGGGGTGAGCAGTTCTTC.

This clonotype came up a few times. This chain connects TRBV5-8 to TRBJ2-1; no firm D call. Trimming cost V 0 bases and J 2 bases, with 6 bases left between them. This CDR3 is built from 14 residues. The V gene's germline CDR1 is SGHTS and CDR2 YDEGEE. CDR3 protein: CASSLGWTYNEQFF. CDR3 nucleotides: TGTGCCAGCAGCTTGGGTTGGACCTACAATGAGCAGTTCTTC. Looking up the rest from reference TRBV5-8 and TRBJ2-1 gives the full variable domain: EAGVTQSPTHLIKTRGQQATLRCSPISGHTSVYWYQQALGLGLQFLLWYDEGEERNRGNFPPRFSGRQFPNYSSELNVNALELEDSALYLCASSLGWTYNEQFFGPGTRLTVL.

In DNA form, the CDR3 reads TGTGCCTGGAGTGGCGGGGGGTCATATGGCTACACCTTC. As protein: CAWSGGGSYGYTF. The rearrangement uses TRBV30 and TRBJ1-2, with D possibly being TRBD1 (5 bases). Trimming cost V 1 base and J 5 bases, with 11 bases left between them. This CDR3 region has 13 residues. Per germline, CDR1 GTSNPN and CDR2 SVGIG (reference sequence).

This clonotype appeared many times. V and J are TRBV11-3 and TRBJ2-7; the match to TRBD1 covers 8 bases. Unmatched junction bases numbered 3, after V lost 5 bases and J lost 3 bases. CDR1 and CDR2 from the germline V gene are SGHNT and YENEEA. This CDR3 is built from 13 residues. In nucleotides, the CDR3 is TGTGCCAGCAGCCTCGACAGGGGCTACGAGCAGTACTTC. This encodes CASSLDRGYEQYF.

In this sample, this clonotype turned up many times. This chain connects TRBV2 to TRBJ2-5; no reliable D call. This CDR3 is built from 11 residues. CDR1 and CDR2 (germline): SNHLY, FYNNEI. V was clipped by 5 bases and J by 4 bases, with 5 bases between them. CDR3 loop: CASSSIETQYF. The CDR3 nucleotides read TGTGCCAGCAGTTCAATAGAGACCCAGTACTTC.

The table lists this clonotype with many counts. The genes are TRBV29-1 and TRBJ1-1; D unclear. This CDR3 has 13 residues. V was clipped by 5 bases and J by 2 bases, with 12 bases between them. Germline lookup yields CDR1 SQVTM and CDR2 ANQGSEA. The CDR3 DNA sequence: TGCAGCGTTAGATGGGCGGAAAACACTGAAGCTTTCTTT. Encoded protein: CSVRWAENTEAFF. The whole variable domain, remainder taken from reference TRBV29-1 and TRBJ1-1, is SAVISQKPSRDICQRGTSLTIQCQVDSQVTMMFWYRQQPGQSLTLIATANQGSEATYESGFVIDKFPISRPNLTFSTLTVSNMSPEDSSIYLCSVRWAENTEAFFGQGTRLTVV.

This clonotype was seen repeatedly, ten times or more. This chain connects TRBV6-1 to TRBJ1-4, with TRBD1 matching over 7 bases. The V and J ends lost 6 bases and 4 bases, in that order; junction bases with no gene match: 5. The CDR3 has 14 residues. CDR1 is MNHNS, CDR2 SASEGT, per germline. The CDR3 loop reads CASRRTGLNEKLFF. DNA for the CDR3: TGTGCCAGCAGAAGGACAGGCCTTAATGAAAAACTGTTTTTT.

This clonotype was found many times. The chain links TRBV12-3 or TRBV12-4 to TRBJ2-5; no clear D gene. The CDR3 has 15 amino acids. Trimming took 6 bases from V and 5 from J, leaving 19 bases between them. The CDR3 protein is CASSPRRGHEETQYF. The CDR3 nucleotides are TGTGCCAGCAGCCCTCGCCGCGGCCATGAGGAGACCCAGTACTTC.